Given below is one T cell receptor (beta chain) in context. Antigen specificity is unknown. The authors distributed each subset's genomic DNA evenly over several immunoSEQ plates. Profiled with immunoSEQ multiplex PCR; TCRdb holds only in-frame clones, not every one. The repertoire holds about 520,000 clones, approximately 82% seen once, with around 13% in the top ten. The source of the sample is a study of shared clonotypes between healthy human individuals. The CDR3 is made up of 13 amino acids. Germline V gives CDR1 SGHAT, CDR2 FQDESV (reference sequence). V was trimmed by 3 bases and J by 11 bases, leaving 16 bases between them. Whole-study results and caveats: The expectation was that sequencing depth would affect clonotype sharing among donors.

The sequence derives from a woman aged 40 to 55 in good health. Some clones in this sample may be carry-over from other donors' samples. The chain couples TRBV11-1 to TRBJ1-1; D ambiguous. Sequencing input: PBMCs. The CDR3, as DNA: TGTGCCAGCAGCTTCGGCAGAAGTTTAGAGGCTTTCTTT. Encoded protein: CASSFGRSLEAFF.